These 12 T cell receptor beta chains were all obtained from the same sample, sequenced in a study of blood T cell repertoires in COVID-19. Sequencing used immunoSEQ multiplex PCR; TCRdb keeps in-frame clones, though not all of them. The sample yields under 85,000 clones, 84% seen once. Sequencing was done on a sample of peripheral blood. All receptors come from a man aged 45-65 years with COVID-19, enrolled during active disease.

This CDR3 reads CASSLAGLAIEQYF. DNA of the CDR3: TGCGCCAGCAGCTTGGCGGGACTAGCAATCGAGCAGTACTTC. V and J are TRBV5-1 and TRBJ2-7, with 9 bases matching TRBD2. This CDR3 has 14 residues. Germline CDR1 is SGHRS and CDR2 is YFSETQ. V shed 0 bases, J shed 6 bases, and the junction held 4 bases outside the gene matches. The variable domain in full, completed from reference TRBV5-1 and TRBJ2-7, reads KAGVTQTPRYLIKTRGQQVTLSCSPISGHRSVSWYQQTPGQGLQFLFEYFSETQRNKGNFPGRFSGRQFSNSRSEMNVSTLELGDSALYLCASSLAGLAIEQYFGPGTRLTVT.

V and J are TRBV3-1 (or the pseudogene TRBV3-2) and TRBJ2-7; 9 bases fit TRBD1. The V gene's germline CDR1 is LGHDT and CDR2 YNNKEL (reference sequence). This CDR3 region has 15 residues. J was trimmed by 3 bases and V by 4 bases; bases with no gene match: 7. The DNA for the CDR3 is TGTGCCAGCAGCCTCCTCCGGGACAGGGTCTACGAGCAGTACTTC. Encoded protein: CASSLLRDRVYEQYF.

The CDR3, as DNA: TGTGCCAGTTTCAGGGAAAATGAGCAGTTCTTC. Translating gives CASFRENEQFF. The chain combines TRBV27 with TRBJ2-1; the D gene is possibly TRBD1 (5 bases). The CDR3 has 11 amino acids. The ends were cut back, 9 bases at V and 7 bases at J, with 10 bases in the middle. CDR1 and CDR2 (germline): MNHEY, SMNVEV (reference sequence).

The chain links TRBV9 to TRBJ2-5, with 15 nucleotides matching TRBD2. The CDR3 length is 17 residues. Losses at the gene ends were 4 bases for V and 1 base for J; bases not matched to a gene: 5. In germline, CDR1 is SGDLS, CDR2 YYNGEE. The CDR3 loop reads CASSLKGLAGGQETQYF. The CDR3 nucleotides read TGTGCCAGCAGCTTGAAGGGACTAGCGGGGGGCCAAGAGACCCAGTACTTC.

The rearrangement uses TRBV3-1 (or the pseudogene TRBV3-2) and TRBJ2-5; the D gene is possibly TRBD2 (6 bases). Germline CDR1 is LGHDT and CDR2 is YNNKEL (reference sequence). The CDR3 has 14 residues. The V and J ends lost 6 bases and 0 bases respectively, with 11 bases between them. In DNA, the CDR3 is TGTGCCAGCAGACGGGACTCGTACCAAGAGACCCAGTACTTC. Translation gives CASRRDSYQETQYF.

V is TRBV20-1 and J is TRBJ2-3; no firm D call. Germline V gives CDR1 DFQATT, CDR2 SNEGSKA (reference sequence). Trimming cost V 7 bases and J 10 bases, with 12 bases left between them. CDR3 length equals 10 residues. The DNA for the CDR3 is TGCAGTGTCCCCTCAGGCCCGCAGTATTTT. This gives the protein CSVPSGPQYF.

The V and J genes are TRBV5-1 and TRBJ2-5; D is perhaps TRBD2 (5 bases). Germline CDR1 SGHRS, CDR2 YFSETQ. The CDR3 spans 16 residues. V lost 0 bases and J 5 bases, leaving 17 bases between the germline ends. CDR3 bases: TGCGCCAGCAGCTTGGGACCTTTTTCGGGCGGGGAGACCCAGTACTTC. The encoded protein is CASSLGPFSGGETQYF.

V gene TRBV29-1 combines with J gene TRBJ2-2; TRBD1 aligns across 9 bases. CDR3 length equals 12 residues. J gave up 7 bases and V 7 bases, and 4 bases lay outside the gene matches. Germline CDR1 is SQVTM and CDR2 is ANQGSEA. The CDR3 DNA reads as TGCAGCGGAACAGGGGGCGGCGGGGAGCTGTTTTTT. Its protein is CSGTGGGGELFF.

This clone showed up just once. This chain uses TRBV28 with TRBJ2-3, with 11 bases that match TRBD2. The CDR3 spans 16 residues. The germline V gene encodes CDR1 MDHEN and CDR2 SYDVKM. Unmatched junction bases numbered 7, after V lost 4 bases and J lost 4 bases. In nucleotides, the CDR3 is TGTGCCAGCAGTTCCACCTTAGCGGGGGGGCCAGATACGCAGTATTTT. Translating it yields CASSSTLAGGPDTQYF. The entire variable domain, with the rest obtained from reference TRBV28 and TRBJ2-3, is as follows: DVKVTQSSRYLVKRTGEKVFLECVQDMDHENMFWYRQDPGLGLRLIYFSYDVKMKEKGDIPEGYSVSREKKERFSLILESASTNQTSMYLCASSSTLAGGPDTQYFGPGTRLTVL.

This chain connects TRBV30 to TRBJ1-5; tentative D call: TRBD1 (5 bases). Trimming removed 2 bases from V and 7 bases from J, with 15 bases in between. CDR3 length: 14 amino acids. The V gene's germline CDR1 is GTSNPN and CDR2 SVGIG (reference sequence). CDR3 DNA: TGTGCCTGGAGTCCACAGGACCCCCGACAGCCCCAGCATTTT. Translated, it gives CAWSPQDPRQPQHF.

CDR3 sequence reads: CAAQGRNYGYTF. In nucleotides, the CDR3 is TGTGCCGCCCAGGGGCGGAACTATGGCTACACCTTC. The rearrangement uses TRBV12-3 or TRBV12-4 and TRBJ1-2; D is possibly TRBD1 (6 bases). The CDR3 extends over 12 amino acids. The germline V and J ends were trimmed by 11 bases and 2 bases, with 12 bases remaining between them.

V gene TRBV18 combines with J gene TRBJ2-5; D is perhaps TRBD2 (5 bases). The CDR3 has 15 amino acids. The germline CDR1 and CDR2 sequences are KGHSH and LQKENI. V was pared by 2 bases and J by 4 bases, with 14 bases between. The CDR3 sequence is CASSPTRSDVETQYF. CDR3 coding DNA: TGTGCCAGCTCACCAACTAGGAGCGATGTAGAGACCCAGTACTTC.